This T cell receptor beta chain was identified in a study of blood T cell repertoires in COVID-19. Study at large: Acute-phase and convalescent COVID-19 samples originated in the United States, Italy and Spain.

Original data processing: It was from reference gene primer amplification that nucleated cell counts were estimated. The data were produced by immunoSEQ multiplex PCR, yet TCRdb's version contains in-frame clones alone and is incomplete. The DNA gave D and trimming, while V, J and clone size come from that table. The table lists 70,000 to 90,000 clones, approximately 86% of them singletons, with about 7.8% in the top ten. V lost 5 bases to trimming and J lost 7 bases; unmatched junction nucleotides: 11. The CDR3 sequence is 15 residues long. Germline CDR1 and CDR2: LNHDA and SQIVND (reference sequence).

Sequencing was performed on peripheral blood. The J gene is TRBJ1-2, the V gene TRBV19; 9 nucleotides line up with TRBD1. This clonotype originated in an elderly man with active or convalescent COVID-19. The CDR3 DNA follows: TGTGCCAGTAGTCCTAGGGGACAGGGATTTATTGGCTACACCTTC. The encoded protein is CASSPRGQGFIGYTF.